Listed below are T cell receptor beta chains from one sample, sequenced in a study of blood T cell repertoires in COVID-19. Generated by immunoSEQ multiplex PCR, the TCRdb table keeps only in-frame clones and is missing some. The sample carries some 210,000 clones, more than 70% recorded once. Material for sequencing was PBMCs or T cells enriched from blood (not recorded which). The receptors here all came from a man younger than 40 with acute COVID-19. Each CDR3 is given with its conserved first and last residue. The D gene is left open where the match is weak. Clone size, where shown, is once, few, many, or a class for clones that have expanded.

j_call | v_call | clone_size | d_call | cdr3_nt | cdr3_aa
TRBJ2-1 | TRBV19 | - | TRBD2 | TGTGCCATCAGTCCGGCTAGCGGCAATGAGCAGTTCTTC | CAISPASGNEQFF
TRBJ1-4 | TRBV29-1 | - | - | TGCAGCGGGGGCCTCGATGAAAAACTGTTTTTT | CSGGLDEKLFF
TRBJ2-1 | TRBV19 | - | TRBD1 | TGTGCCAGTAGTATCTACAGGGGTGAGCAGTTCTTC | CASSIYRGEQFF
TRBJ1-1 | TRBV19 | once | - | TGTGCCAGTAGTATTCCCTTGGGGGGACCGGTGAACACTGAAGCTTTCTTT | CASSIPLGGPVNTEAFF
TRBJ2-1 | TRBV9 | many | TRBD2 | TGTGCCAGCAGCCCAGGAGCGGGGGTCTACAATGAGCAGTTCTTC | CASSPGAGVYNEQFF
TRBJ1-2 | TRBV6-1 | - | - | TGTGCCAGCAGTGATAACGGAGCTAACTATGGCTACACCTTC | CASSDNGANYGYTF
TRBJ1-6 | TRBV14 | - | - | TGTGCCAGCAGCCAAGTTTCCTCGAGCTCCTATAATTCACCCCTCCACTTT | CASSQVSSSSYNSPLHF
TRBJ2-5 | TRBV2 | - | TRBD2 | TGTGCCAGCAGGGGACTAGCGGGATACCAAGAGACCCAGTACTTC | CASRGLAGYQETQYF
TRBJ1-1 | TRBV30 | - | - | TGTGCCTGGAGCAGAAAGGGGATCAACACTGAAGCTTTCTTT | CAWSRKGINTEAFF
TRBJ1-3 | TRBV3-1/TRBV3-2 | once | TRBD1 | TGTGCCAGCAGACCGACAGGGAGGGGAAACACCATATATTTT | CASRPTGRGNTIYF
TRBJ2-5 | TRBV7-6 | - | - | TGTGCCAGCAGCTTAGCACAGGGAAAATTCGAGACCCAGTACTTC | CASSLAQGKFETQYF
TRBJ2-6 | TRBV2 | - | - | TGTGCCAGCACGTCCTCTGGGGCCAACGTCCTGACTTTC | CASTSSGANVLTF
TRBJ1-5 | TRBV27 | - | - | TGTGCCAGCAGATCAGGGCTAACCAATCAGCCCCAGCATTTT | CASRSGLTNQPQHF
TRBJ1-3 | TRBV28 | - | - | TGTGCCAGCAGTTCCCGGGCGGGAGGAAACACCATATATTTT | CASSSRAGGNTIYF
TRBJ1-5 | TRBV28 | - | - | TGTGCCAGCAGTTTATTACACGGGTCCAATCAGCCCCAGCATTTT | CASSLLHGSNQPQHF
TRBJ2-1 | TRBV27 | - | TRBD1 | TGTGCCAGCAGTTTAAGGGACAGATTAAATGAGCAGTTCTTC | CASSLRDRLNEQFF
TRBJ1-3 | TRBV11-2 | - | - | TGTGCCAGCAGCTTAGAATGGAGCTCTGGAAACACCATATATTTT | CASSLEWSSGNTIYF
TRBJ1-1 | TRBV27 | - | - | TGTGCCAGCAGTTTATTTCAGGGGTTGAACACTGAAGCTTTCTTT | CASSLFQGLNTEAFF
TRBJ2-7 | TRBV12-3/TRBV12-4 | - | - | TGTGCCAGCAGCCCTGGGAGTGACTACGAGCAGTACTTC | CASSPGSDYEQYF
TRBJ1-5 | TRBV5-1 | - | TRBD1 | TGCGCCAGCAGCTTGGGGACAGGGAATCAGCCCCAGCATTTT | CASSLGTGNQPQHF
TRBJ1-1 | TRBV5-6 | - | - | TGTGCCAGCAGCTTTTGGGCAGCGAACACTGAAGCTTTCTTT | CASSFWAANTEAFF
TRBJ2-7 | TRBV27 | - | - | TGTGCCAGCAGAAACAACCGGGACAAGTTTTACGAGCAGTACTTC | CASRNNRDKFYEQYF
TRBJ1-5 | TRBV6-5 | - | - | TGTGCCAGCAGTTACACCCGGGGGGATCAGCCCCAGCATTTT | CASSYTRGDQPQHF
TRBJ2-1 | TRBV3-1/TRBV3-2 | - | - | TGTGCCAGCAGCCTCAACTCCCTCTACAATGAGCAGTTCTTC | CASSLNSLYNEQFF
TRBJ2-1 | TRBV9 | once | TRBD1 | TGTGCCAGCAGCGTGGTCCCAGGGGGCAGGGCTCGAGTGGGTGAGCAGTTCTTC | CASSVVPGGRARVGEQFF
TRBJ1-4 | TRBV5-1 | - | - | TGCGCCAGCAGTCCTGAGGGGGTTGAAAAACTGTTTTTT | CASSPEGVEKLFF
TRBJ1-5 | TRBV28 | - | - | TGTGCCACTCTCGGCGGAGGGGCGGACCAGCCCCAGCATTTT | CATLGGGADQPQHF
TRBJ1-1 | TRBV29-1 | - | - | TGCAGCGTTGAATTGGACCTCCGGGGCACTGAAGCTTTCTTT | CSVELDLRGTEAFF
TRBJ2-6 | TRBV6-5 | few | - | TGTGCCAGCAGCCTCGACAGGGCCAACGTCCTGACTTTC | CASSLDRANVLTF
TRBJ1-5 | TRBV3-1/TRBV3-2 | - | - | TGTGCCAGCAGCCTGGACAGTCGGAGCAATCAGCCCCAGCATTTT | CASSLDSRSNQPQHF
TRBJ2-3 | TRBV27 | - | TRBD2 | TGTGCCAGCAGTTTATTGCGGGGGGTGGATACGCAGTATTTT | CASSLLRGVDTQYF
TRBJ2-3 | TRBV7-6 | - | TRBD1 | TGTGCCAGCAGCTTAGTTCCCGGACAGGGTACAAATACGCAGTATTTT | CASSLVPGQGTNTQYF
TRBJ2-2 | TRBV2 | - | - | TGTGCCAGCGGAAAGACAGTGAACACCGGGGAGCTGTTTTTT | CASGKTVNTGELFF
TRBJ2-1 | TRBV27 | - | TRBD2 | TGTGCCAGCAGATATACTAGCGGGGGGGCACCCTACAATGAGCAGTTCTTC | CASRYTSGGAPYNEQFF
TRBJ1-1 | TRBV7-6 | - | TRBD1 | TGTGCCAGCAGCGCACAAGCGACAGGGGGCTCTTTCACTGAAGCTTTCTTT | CASSAQATGGSFTEAFF
TRBJ2-1 | TRBV9 | - | - | TGTGCCAGCAGCTTACGAGTAGGAGGTAATGAGCAGTTCTTC | CASSLRVGGNEQFF
TRBJ1-2 | TRBV28 | few | - | TGTGCCAGCAGTTTAAGTTCTATACTATACGGCTACACCTTC | CASSLSSILYGYTF
TRBJ1-5 | TRBV28 | - | TRBD1 | TGTGCCAGCAGTTGGGACAGGACAAGCAATCAGCCCCAGCATTTT | CASSWDRTSNQPQHF
TRBJ2-3 | TRBV27 | - | - | TGTGCCAGCAGCCGTAGCACAGATACGCAGTATTTT | CASSRSTDTQYF
TRBJ1-5 | TRBV28 | - | - | TGTGCCAGCATCGCCAGCGTAGGACAGAATAGCAATCAGCCCCAGCATTTT | CASIASVGQNSNQPQHF
TRBJ2-7 | TRBV5-1 | - | - | TGCGCCAGCAGCTTGCAATCGGGAACTTACGAGCAGTACTTC | CASSLQSGTYEQYF
TRBJ2-7 | TRBV6-1 | - | - | TGTGCCAGCAGTGATAGACAGGCATACGAGCAGTACTTC | CASSDRQAYEQYF
TRBJ1-1 | TRBV5-4 | - | TRBD1 | TGTGCCAGCAGGCCTGTGGGGGACAGGGTCATGAACACTGAAGCTTTCTTT | CASRPVGDRVMNTEAFF
TRBJ2-1 | TRBV6-5 | - | - | TGTGCCAGCTCGTCAGAAACGTACAATGAGCAGTTCTTC | CASSSETYNEQFF
TRBJ1-1 | TRBV18 | - | - | TGTGCCAGCTCACGAATAGGGACTGAAGGCACTGAAGCTTTCTTT | CASSRIGTEGTEAFF
TRBJ2-1 | TRBV5-1 | - | TRBD1 | TGCGCCAGCAGCTTGGAGGGACAGGGGACTGAGCAGTTCTTC | CASSLEGQGTEQFF
TRBJ1-2 | TRBV6-5 | once | - | TGTGCCAGCAGTTACTCCGGCAGGGTGAAATATGGCTACACCTTC | CASSYSGRVKYGYTF
TRBJ1-1 | TRBV5-1 | few | TRBD1 | TGCGCCAGCAGCCTAACGACAGGGGGTTTAAACACTGAAGCTTTCTTT | CASSLTTGGLNTEAFF